The 14 T cell receptor beta chains reported below all come from one sample, sequenced in a study of cytomegalovirus exposure and HLA in healthy donors. 13 Jbeta primers and 60 Vbeta primers were used for the PCR. Profiled with immunoSEQ multiplex PCR; TCRdb holds only in-frame clones, not every one. The sample carries 53,000 or so clones, over 60% recorded once. Sequenced: PBMCs. The receptors stem from a man younger than 40 in good health and CMV-seropositive.

This clone showed up just a few times. The chain employs TRBV18 and TRBJ2-7, with 7 bases lining up with TRBD1. J lost 6 bases, V lost 4 bases, and 12 bases had no gene match. The CDR3 contains 15 residues. The germline V gene encodes CDR1 KGHSH and CDR2 LQKENI. In nucleotides, the CDR3 is TGTGCCAGCTCACTTTCGACGACAGGGATACGCGAGCAGTACTTC. Encoded protein: CASSLSTTGIREQYF.

V gene TRBV6-5 combines with J gene TRBJ1-1; TRBD1 matches 8 bases. The CDR3 extends over 13 amino acids. CDR1 is MNHEY, CDR2 SVGAGI, per germline. The V and J ends lost 6 bases and 1 base, in that order; junction bases with no gene match: 1. The CDR3 reads CASRDRENTEAFF. In nucleotides, the CDR3 is TGTGCCAGCAGGGACAGGGAGAACACTGAAGCTTTCTTT.

This chain uses TRBV4-2 with TRBJ1-2; tentative D call: TRBD1 (5 bases). CDR3 length equals 15 residues. V lost 0 bases and J 5 bases, leaving 13 bases between the germline ends. CDR1 LGHNA and CDR2 YNFKEQ come from the germline V gene. In DNA form, the CDR3 reads TGTGCCAGCAGCCAAGAGGTAACAGGTGCTTATGGCTACACCTTC. It is translated as CASSQEVTGAYGYTF.

The table lists this clone with a count of one. The chain carries TRBV5-4 and TRBJ2-1, with a possible D match to TRBD2 (6 bases). Germline-derived CDR1 and CDR2 are SGHNT and YYREEE (reference sequence). Trimming pared 4 bases from V and 2 bases from J, leaving 16 bases between. CDR3 length: 16 residues. As DNA, the CDR3 is TGTGCCAGCAGCCCTTCCAACGGCGGGACCTACAATGAGCAGTTCTTC. Protein sequence: CASSPSNGGTYNEQFF.

Turning to this clone: The germline gene is not matched at one end of the junction; a read error may be the cause. This chain connects TRBV6-5 to TRBJ2-2; tentative D call: TRBD2 (7 bases). Germline loops: CDR1 MNHEY, CDR2 SVGAGI. The CDR3 is made up of 13 amino acids. Here the CDR3 reads CASTQGGAGELFF. CDR3 nucleotides: TGTGCCAGCACTCAAGGGGGGGCCGGCGAGCTGTTTTTT.

This chain uses TRBV5-1 with TRBJ2-1; 8 nucleotides match TRBD2. V was clipped by 6 bases and J by 0 bases; unmatched bases: 5. Germline V gene data show CDR1 as SGHRS and CDR2 as YFSETQ. The CDR3 is made up of 15 amino acids. Here the CDR3 DNA reads TGCGCCAGCACCTCCGGGAGGGCCTCCTACAATGAGCAGTTCTTC. Protein sequence: CASTSGRASYNEQFF.

The V and J genes are TRBV7-2 and TRBJ2-1; D remains ambiguous. The CDR3 is 15 residues long. The V gene's germline CDR1 is SGHTA and CDR2 FQGNSA. V gave up 5 bases and J gave up 0 bases, with 11 bases separating them. CDR3 region: CASSGRAISYNEQFF. For the CDR3, the DNA is TGTGCCAGCAGCGGTCGAGCTATCTCCTACAATGAGCAGTTCTTC.

The chain employs TRBV28 and TRBJ2-4, with a weak D call TRBD2 (5 bases). The V end lost 2 bases, the J end lost 6 bases, and 8 bases lay between the germline ends. The CDR3 is 13 amino acids. From germline, CDR1 is MDHEN and CDR2 SYDVKM. This CDR3 reads CASSLKGANIQYF. CDR3 in DNA: TGTGCCAGCAGTTTAAAGGGAGCAAACATTCAGTACTTC.

The gene calls are TRBV19 and TRBJ1-5, with a possible D match to TRBD1 (5 bases). Trimming removed 7 bases from V and 0 bases from J, with 10 bases in between. Germline values: CDR1 LNHDA, CDR2 SQIVND (reference sequence). The CDR3 contains 14 residues. For the CDR3, the DNA is TGTGCCAGTAAGAGACAGCATAGCAATCAGCCCCAGCATTTT. Its protein product is CASKRQHSNQPQHF.

CDR3 coding DNA: TGTGCCAGCAGACCGACAGGGGCCTTAAACATTCAGTACTTC. It encodes CASRPTGALNIQYF. This chain links TRBV28 with TRBJ2-4; 8 nucleotides agree with TRBD1. V lost 6 bases, J lost 6 bases, and 7 bases stayed unmatched. CDR3 size: 14 residues. The germline V gene encodes CDR1 MDHEN and CDR2 SYDVKM.

The chain links TRBV5-1 to TRBJ2-7, with a weak D call TRBD2 (7 bases). Germline V lookup: CDR1 SGHRS, CDR2 YFSETQ. The CDR3 has 17 amino acids. Trimming took 4 bases from V and 0 from J, leaving 20 bases between them. CDR3 DNA sequence: TGCGCCAGCAGCCCCAAAGTGGGGGGGCCTGCCTCCTACGAGCAGTACTTC. It yields the protein CASSPKVGGPASYEQYF.

The rearrangement uses TRBV7-9 and TRBJ2-7, with a tentative D call TRBD1 (6 bases). The CDR3 has 15 amino acids. Germline values: CDR1 SEHNR, CDR2 FQNEAQ (reference sequence). V lost 4 bases to trimming and J lost 0 bases, with 13 bases between them. As DNA, the CDR3 is TGTGCCAGCAGCTCCAATTCAGGGGCCTCCTACGAGCAGTACTTC. Translation gives CASSSNSGASYEQYF.

The chain couples TRBV9 to TRBJ1-2; TRBD1 might be the D (5 bases). V lost 3 bases to trimming and J lost 8 bases, with 17 bases between them. The CDR3 is 14 amino acids. Per the germline V gene, CDR1 is SGDLS and CDR2 is YYNGEE. CDR3 sequence: CASSGHTTGGGYTF. The CDR3 coding sequence is TGTGCCAGCAGCGGACACACTACAGGTGGCGGCTACACCTTC.

This clone showed up just once. V is TRBV7-6 and J is TRBJ2-7, with D possibly being TRBD2 (6 bases). The CDR3 extends over 16 amino acids. V lost 6 bases, J lost 1 base, and 19 bases lay in between. Per the germline V gene, CDR1 is SGHVS and CDR2 is FNYEAQ. Here the CDR3 DNA reads TGTGCCAGCAGTTTGACACCCCTGGGGGGATCCTACGAGCAGTACTTC. Translated: CASSLTPLGGSYEQYF.